The 30 T cell receptor beta chains listed next were all sequenced from one sample in a study of cytomegalovirus exposure and HLA in healthy donors. The PCR was carried out with 60 Vbeta primers and 13 Jbeta primers. Profiling relied on immunoSEQ multiplex PCR, and the TCRdb table lists in-frame clones only, not all of them. This table has roughly 110,000 clones, over 60% appearing once. Material: PBMCs. Source of these receptors: a male donor in good health and CMV-seronegative.

On this clone itself: The conserved phenylalanine or tryptophan normally closing the CDR3 is absent here, so this likely arose from a read error. V and J are TRBV25-1 and TRBJ1-2, with TRBD1 matching over 7 bases. V lost 2 bases and J lost 4; bases outside the gene matches: 4. The CDR3 has 14 residues. Germline lookup yields CDR1 MGHDK and CDR2 SYGVNS. CDR3 bases: TGTGCCAGCAGTGAAGACAGGGCGGGCTATGGCTACACCGTC. Protein product: CASSEDRAGYGYTV.

J is TRBJ2-7 and V is TRBV7-6; 7 bases agree with TRBD2. The length of the CDR3 is 15 residues. CDR1 and CDR2 from the germline V gene are SGHVS and FNYEAQ. The V gene end was trimmed by 5 bases and the J gene end by 2 bases; junction bases not matched to a gene: 9. Written as DNA, the CDR3 is TGTGCCAGCAGCCCCACCGGACTAGTGGCCTACGAGCAGTACTTC. Its protein is CASSPTGLVAYEQYF.

V and J are TRBV29-1 and TRBJ2-5; D possibly corresponds to TRBD1 (6 bases). Trimming took off 7 bases at V and 5 bases at J, with 17 bases between the two ends. This CDR3 is built from 13 residues. The germline V gene encodes CDR1 SQVTM and CDR2 ANQGSEA. CDR3 in amino acids: CSGGGRVGETQYF. The CDR3 coding sequence is TGCAGCGGTGGGGGCAGGGTGGGGGAGACCCAGTACTTC.

The chain has TRBV9 and TRBJ2-5, with 8 nucleotides matching TRBD2. CDR1 SGDLS and CDR2 YYNGEE come from the germline V gene. This CDR3 spans 15 amino acids. V shed 0 bases, J shed 1 base, and the junction held 2 bases outside the gene matches. CDR3 amino acids: CASSVAGTSQETQYF. In DNA, the CDR3 is TGTGCCAGCAGCGTAGCCGGGACTAGCCAAGAGACCCAGTACTTC.

The chain recombines TRBV30 with TRBJ1-1; no clear D. The CDR3 is 12 amino acids. V lost 4 bases and J lost 1, with 7 bases in between. Germline V lookup: CDR1 GTSNPN, CDR2 SVGIG (reference sequence). The chain's CDR3 is CAWNPSNTEAFF. DNA for the CDR3: TGTGCCTGGAATCCCTCGAACACTGAAGCTTTCTTT.

This chain connects TRBV27 to TRBJ2-1; no clear D. The V gene lost 2 bases and the J gene lost 5 bases, with 7 bases spanning the gap. CDR3 length: 13 residues. The germline CDR1 and CDR2 sequences are MNHEY and SMNVEV (reference sequence). CDR3 coding DNA: TGTGCCAGCAGTTTACGCGTCCACAATGAGCAGTTCTTC. Translated, it gives CASSLRVHNEQFF.

CDR3 loop: CATSRPGLATGELFF. CDR3 DNA sequence: TGTGCCACCAGCAGACCGGGACTAGCGACCGGGGAGCTGTTTTTT. The rearrangement joins TRBV15 to TRBJ2-2, with TRBD2 matching over 10 bases. The CDR3 is made up of 15 amino acids. Losses at the gene ends were 2 bases for V and 5 bases for J; bases not matched to a gene: 2. The V gene's germline CDR1 is LNHNV and CDR2 YYDKDF (reference sequence).

This clone came up once. The rearrangement links TRBV7-3 to TRBJ2-3; 8 bases align to TRBD1. The CDR3 sequence is 14 residues long. CDR1 is SGHTA, CDR2 FQGTGA, per germline. With V trimmed by 4 bases and J by 5 bases, 5 bases remained unmatched. CDR3 residues: CASSSPGQGDTQYF. The CDR3 bases are TGTGCCAGCAGCTCCCCCGGACAGGGAGATACGCAGTATTTT. Full variable domain (remainder filled in from reference TRBV7-3 and TRBJ2-3): GAGVSQTPSNKVTEKGKYVELRCDPISGHTALYWYRQSLGQGPEFLIYFQGTGAADDSGLPNDRFFAVRPEGSVSTLKIQRTERGDSAVYLCASSSPGQGDTQYFGPGTRLTVL.

The rearrangement uses TRBV5-1 and TRBJ1-5, with TRBD1 identical over 7 bases. The CDR3 runs 15 residues. CDR1 and CDR2 (germline): SGHRS, YFSETQ. V was pared by 0 bases and J by 3 bases, with 3 bases of the junction left unmatched. CDR3 sequence reads: CASSLEGAVNQPQHF. CDR3 sequence (DNA): TGCGCCAGCAGCTTGGAGGGGGCGGTCAATCAGCCCCAGCATTTT.

This sequence joins TRBV7-8 and TRBJ2-1, with 14 bases matching TRBD2. J gave up 13 bases and V 4 bases, and 9 bases lay outside the gene matches. Germline CDR1 is SGHVS and CDR2 is FQNEAQ. The CDR3 is made up of 15 amino acids. The DNA for the CDR3 is TGTGCCAGCAGCTCCCGTGGGACTAGCGGGAGTAAACAGTTCTTC. This sequence encodes CASSSRGTSGSKQFF.

The chain combines TRBV7-2 with TRBJ1-4, with D possibly TRBD1 on 5 matching bases. The length of the CDR3 is 15 residues. The germline gives CDR1 SGHTA, CDR2 FQGNSA. V was clipped by 5 bases and J by 2 bases, with 12 bases between them. The CDR3 here is CASSATVSTNEKLFF. The CDR3 DNA is TGTGCCAGCAGCGCGACAGTTTCTACTAATGAAAAACTGTTTTTT.

This chain's CDR3 is CASSLTGRGADTQYF. The CDR3 DNA sequence: TGTGCCAGCAGCTTAACCGGGAGAGGAGCAGATACGCAGTATTTT. V is TRBV5-6 and J is TRBJ2-3, with D maybe TRBD2 (6 bases). The CDR3 has 15 amino acids. V was cut by 2 bases and J by 4 bases, with 14 bases left in between. Germline V CDR1 and CDR2: SGHDT, YYEEEE.

The chain is built from TRBV28 and TRBJ1-5; a weak D match, TRBD1 (5 bases). Germline V gene data show CDR1 as MDHEN and CDR2 as SYDVKM. The CDR3 runs 14 residues. Trimming cost V 5 bases and J 7 bases, with 15 bases left between them. CDR3 sequence (DNA): TGTGCCAGCAGTCCTCCTTGGGGGGGGCAGCCCCAGCATTTT. Its protein product is CASSPPWGGQPQHF.

This sequence joins TRBV9 and TRBJ2-2; maybe TRBD1 (5 bases). The CDR3 length is 15 residues. Germline values: CDR1 SGDLS, CDR2 YYNGEE. The V and J ends lost 0 bases and 4 bases respectively, with 10 bases between them. CDR3 sequence: CASSVGGSVTGELFF. The CDR3 DNA reads TGTGCCAGCAGCGTAGGGGGCTCTGTCACCGGGGAGCTGTTTTTT.

V usage is TRBV20-1 and J usage is TRBJ1-1; D is possibly TRBD1 (6 bases). The V gene lost 4 bases and the J gene lost 8 bases, with 8 bases spanning the gap. Germline V gives CDR1 DFQATT, CDR2 SNEGSKA (reference sequence). The CDR3 is 10 amino acids. The CDR3 protein is CSAIGTEAFF. The CDR3 DNA reads TGCAGTGCTATAGGGACAGAAGCTTTCTTT.

V usage is TRBV19 and J usage is TRBJ2-1, with TRBD1 matching over 7 bases. The germline gives CDR1 LNHDA, CDR2 SQIVND (reference sequence). The J segment lost 2 bases and the V segment lost 5 bases, leaving 3 bases of the junction unmatched. This CDR3 contains 14 residues. The CDR3 bases are TGTGCCAGTAGTCTCGGACAGGCCTACAATGAGCAGTTCTTC. This sequence encodes CASSLGQAYNEQFF.

J is TRBJ2-7 and V is TRBV2; D may be TRBD1 (5 bases). Germline assignment: CDR1 SNHLY and CDR2 FYNNEI. The length of the CDR3 is 14 residues. V dropped 8 bases and J dropped 7 bases, with 21 bases sitting between them. CDR3 nucleotide sequence: TGTGCCAGCCTGGAGCAAAGGGGATTCTCGGAGCAGTACTTC. This translates into CASLEQRGFSEQYF.

In this sample, this clone turned up a few times. The chain links TRBV29-1 to TRBJ2-2; 10 bases are shared with TRBD1. Trimming at V came to 7 bases and at J to 2 bases, leaving 7 bases not matched to a gene. Germline CDR1 reads SQVTM; CDR2 reads ANQGSEA. This CDR3 region has 15 residues. CDR3 sequence: CSAGQGTGNTGELFF. The CDR3 DNA follows: TGCAGCGCGGGACAGGGGACTGGTAACACCGGGGAGCTGTTTTTT.

This clone was picked up one time. This CDR3 reads CASRIRGEKLFF. The CDR3 nucleotides are TGTGCCAGCAGGATTCGCGGGGAAAAACTGTTTTTT. This rearrangement joins TRBV7-9 to TRBJ1-4; D not certain. The CDR3 contains 12 residues. V lost 6 bases, J lost 8 bases, and 10 bases lay in between. Looked up from germline, CDR1 is SEHNR and CDR2 is FQNEAQ (reference sequence).

The chain carries TRBV21-1 and TRBJ2-2; the table names TRBD2, a call not compared with the DNA. TRBV21-1 represents a pseudogene. This CDR3 contains 15 residues. CDR3 bases: TGTGCCAGCAGCAAAGGGGGGAGGGGGGCCGGGGAGCTGTTTTTT. Translation: CASSKGGRGAGELFF.

The chain employs TRBV12-5 and TRBJ2-7, with 7 bases matching TRBD1. The V and J ends lost 3 bases and 3 bases, in that order; junction bases with no gene match: 8. The CDR3 runs 15 residues. Germline V lookup: CDR1 LGHNT, CDR2 FRNRAP. The DNA of the CDR3 is TGTGCTAGTGGTTTCAGACAGGGTTTACACTACGAGCAGTACTTC. It codes for CASGFRQGLHYEQYF.

J is TRBJ2-7 and V is TRBV28; D is ambiguous. This CDR3 has 11 amino acids. Germline V gene data show CDR1 as MDHEN and CDR2 as SYDVKM. Trimming shortened V by 8 bases and J by 4 bases, and 9 bases separated the two germline ends. CDR3 region: CASRSSYEQYF. Written as DNA, the CDR3 is TGTGCCAGCCGGAGTAGTTACGAGCAGTACTTC.

The rearrangement joins TRBV29-1 to TRBJ1-2; a possible D gene is TRBD1 (5 bases). V lost 1 base, J lost 2 bases, and 11 bases lay in between. The CDR3 is 14 residues long. Germline-derived CDR1 and CDR2 are SQVTM and ANQGSEA. In nucleotides, the CDR3 is TGCAGCGTTGAAGGTCGGGGGGTCAACTATGGCTACACCTTC. Amino acids: CSVEGRGVNYGYTF.

The chain links TRBV10-3 to TRBJ2-3; 11 bases are shared with TRBD2. Germline trimming cut 4 bases from V and 0 bases from J; bases unmatched to any gene: 18. CDR3 length equals 21 residues. Germline V gene data show CDR1 as ENHRY and CDR2 as SYGVKD. The CDR3, as DNA: TGTGCCATCAGTGGGGCAGGGTATGAGACTAGCGGGATAACAAGCACAGATACGCAGTATTTT. Protein product: CAISGAGYETSGITSTDTQYF.

The gene calls are TRBV2 and TRBJ1-2; a possible D gene is TRBD1 (6 bases). Looked up from germline, CDR1 is SNHLY and CDR2 is FYNNEI. The V end lost 4 bases, the J end lost 7 bases, and 16 bases lay between the germline ends. There are 14 residues in the CDR3. CDR3 sequence reads: CASSGQGPQGGYTF. CDR3 coding DNA: TGTGCCAGCAGTGGCCAGGGGCCCCAGGGTGGCTACACCTTC.

This clone was observed once. The chain has TRBV25-1 and TRBJ2-5, with D possibly TRBD1 on 6 matching bases. Germline CDR1 and CDR2: MGHDK and SYGVNS. The CDR3 spans 14 residues. V was shortened by 4 bases and J by 5 bases, with 14 bases between the two germline ends. The CDR3 spells CASSAYRVKETQYF. Here the CDR3 DNA reads TGTGCCAGCAGTGCTTACAGGGTAAAGGAGACCCAGTACTTC. Looking up the rest from reference TRBV25-1 and TRBJ2-5 gives the full variable domain: EADIYQTPRYLVIGTGKKITLECSQTMGHDKMYWYQQDPGMELHLIHYSYGVNSTEKGDLSSESTVSRIRTEHFPLTLESARPSHTSQYLCASSAYRVKETQYFGPGTRLLVL.

Remarks on this clone: This sample also contains other DNA sequences that code for the same CDR3. The rearrangement joins TRBV30 to TRBJ1-2, with 7 bases identical to TRBD1. After removal of 2 bases from V and 2 bases from J, the junction contained 2 bases not matched to a gene. CDR3 length equals 13 residues. Germline values: CDR1 GTSNPN, CDR2 SVGIG (reference sequence). The chain's CDR3 is CAWSTGANYGYTF. The CDR3 DNA sequence: TGTGCCTGGAGTACAGGGGCGAACTATGGCTACACCTTC.

The CDR3 loop reads CSIPRGQGSITGELFF. DNA for the CDR3: TGCAGCATCCCGCGAGGACAGGGTAGTATCACCGGGGAGCTGTTTTTT. The chain employs TRBV29-1 and TRBJ2-2; 8 bases agree with TRBD1. This CDR3 is built from 16 residues. From germline, CDR1 is SQVTM and CDR2 ANQGSEA. After removal of 8 bases from V and 4 bases from J, the junction contained 15 bases not matched to a gene.

This clone was counted between two and nine times. The V gene is TRBV9, the J gene TRBJ2-1; a weak D match, TRBD1 (5 bases). The CDR3 is 14 amino acids. The germline gives CDR1 SGDLS, CDR2 YYNGEE. V was cut by 0 bases and J by 4 bases, with 8 bases left in between. As DNA, the CDR3 is TGTGCCAGCAGCGTAGGTGGACAATACAATGAGCAGTTCTTC. Translation: CASSVGGQYNEQFF.

This clone showed up just a few times. J is TRBJ2-7 and V is TRBV19; D gene unclear. Per germline, CDR1 LNHDA and CDR2 SQIVND (reference sequence). V was pared by 3 bases and J by 0 bases, with 12 bases between. The CDR3 is 15 amino acids. The CDR3 spells CASSIPGRPSYEQYF. Here the CDR3 DNA reads TGTGCCAGTAGTATTCCCGGCAGGCCCTCCTACGAGCAGTACTTC.